Reported below is one T cell receptor beta chain. cDNA serving as the sequencing template came from extracted, reverse transcribed RNA. Produced via immunoSEQ multiplex PCR; TCRdb's table is partial and in-frame only. The repertoire holds 170,000 or so clones, with around 63% as singletons. Peripheral blood, together with lesional scalp punch biopsies, was collected from alopecia areata patients. Sorting from PBMCs produced CD4+ and CD8+ T cells. This specimen belongs to a study of CD8+ T cells in alopecia areata. Overall study: Tofacitinib treatment spanned 6 to 18 months, with 6 months off drug afterward.

Looked up from germline, CDR1 is SNHLY and CDR2 is FYNNEI. CDR3 length: 13 residues. V dropped 8 bases and J dropped 2 bases, with 9 bases sitting between them. V gene TRBV2 combines with J gene TRBJ2-2; D unresolved. The sequence was collected from a human donor with alopecia areata. The starting material was CD4+ T cells sorted from blood, obtained at week 0. The DNA of the CDR3 is TGTGCCAGCCAAAGAGATAACACCGGGGAGCTGTTTTTT. It encodes CASQRDNTGELFF.